One and the same sample provided the 17 T cell receptor beta chains below, sequenced in a study of regulatory T cells in long-lasting Graves disease. The time point denotes: newly diagnosed GD, antithyroid drugs for less than 3 months. With RNA extracted from PBMCs as input, the TCR library was made. The authors built TCR beta libraries using iRepertoire HTBI primers and Arm-PCR of CDR3 regions. MiXCR, run by TCRdb on the multiplex PCR reads, gives a single entry per CDR3 protein. The table lists roughly 500,000 distinct CDR3 sequences, approximately 15% of them singletons. These records were also assigned to another study, of T cells in Graves' hyperthyroidism and ophthalmopathy.

Sequenced here: peripheral blood mononuclear cells (PBMCs), sampled at new diagnosis, from a patient treated with antithyroid drugs. Every receptor here comes from a woman aged 45-65 years with Graves disease.

This clonotype was seen repeatedly, ten times or more. The rearrangement uses TRBV2 and TRBJ2-1; TRBD2 matches at 11 bases. The ends lost 6 bases at V and 7 bases at J; junction bases unmatched: 8. The germline CDR1 and CDR2 sequences are SNHLY and FYNNEI. The CDR3 is 15 residues long. The DNA of the CDR3 is TGTGCCAGCAGCACTACTAGCGGGAGAAAGAATGAGCAGTTCTTC. Amino acids: CASSTTSGRKNEQFF.

This clonotype has ten or more counts. The J gene is TRBJ2-3, the V gene TRBV11-2; D is uncertain. V was cut by 1 base and J by 6 bases, with 14 bases left in between. Germline CDR1 SGHAT, CDR2 FQNNGV. The CDR3 contains 15 residues. The CDR3 sequence: CASSLGPQRLDTQYF. The CDR3 DNA follows: TGTGCCAGCAGCTTAGGCCCTCAAAGGTTGGATACGCAGTATTTT.

In its sample, this clonotype was seen many times. V usage is TRBV2 and J usage is TRBJ2-1; TRBD2 matches 11 bases. Germline CDR1 reads SNHLY; CDR2 reads FYNNEI. With V trimmed by 6 bases and J by 3 bases, 4 bases remained unmatched. This CDR3 is built from 15 residues. The CDR3 spells CASRAGTSGYNEQFF. The CDR3 DNA is TGTGCCAGCAGAGCCGGGACTAGCGGCTACAATGAGCAGTTCTTC.

The sample holds many counts of this clonotype. The chain has TRBV12-3 or TRBV12-4 and TRBJ2-2, with 8 bases that match TRBD2. This CDR3 region has 14 residues. Trimming cost V 0 bases and J 13 bases; bases outside gene matches: 7. The CDR3 region is CASSLASSGRALFF. For the CDR3, the DNA is TGTGCCAGCAGTTTAGCATCCAGCGGGAGAGCGCTGTTTTTT.

This clonotype was seen at least ten times. J is TRBJ2-7 and V is TRBV11-2; D might be TRBD1 or TRBD2, each matching 5 bases. Deletions cut 1 base from V and 6 bases from J, with 7 bases between. Germline CDR1 SGHAT, CDR2 FQNNGV. The CDR3 has 12 amino acids. CDR3 in amino acids: CASSLGGFEQYF. In nucleotides, the CDR3 is TGTGCCAGCAGCTTAGGGGGGTTCGAGCAGTACTTC.

This clonotype came up many times. The chain uses TRBV3-1 and TRBJ2-5; possibly TRBD1 for D (6 bases). V lost 8 bases and J 4 bases, leaving 14 bases between the germline ends. CDR1 and CDR2 from the germline V gene are LGHDT and YNNKEL (reference sequence). The CDR3 is made up of 13 amino acids. CDR3 region: CASSRDNRETQYF. As DNA, the CDR3 is TGTGCCAGCTCCCGGGACAATCGAGAGACCCAGTACTTC.

This clonotype was counted many times. Written as DNA, the CDR3 is TGTGCCACCCAGGGGACAGGTCCCAATCAGCCCCAGCATTTT. Residues: CATQGTGPNQPQHF. This chain links TRBV2 with TRBJ1-5, with TRBD1 matching 8 bases. The CDR3 is 14 residues long. Germline-derived CDR1 and CDR2 are SNHLY and FYNNEI. Trimming at V came to 10 bases and at J to 3 bases, leaving 8 bases not matched to a gene. Full variable domain (rest looked up from reference TRBV2 and TRBJ1-5): EPEVTQTPSHQVTQMGQEVILRCVPISNHLYFYWYRQILGQKVEFLVSFYNNEISEKSEIFDDQFSVERPDGSNFTLKIRSTKLEDSAMYFCATQGTGPNQPQHFGDGTRLSIL.

This clonotype showed up many times. The rearrangement links TRBV3-1 to TRBJ1-2; 7 bases align to TRBD1. Losses at the gene ends were 0 bases for V and 1 base for J; bases not matched to a gene: 8. This CDR3 is built from 17 residues. Germline V gives CDR1 LGHDT, CDR2 YNNKEL (reference sequence). The CDR3, as DNA: TGTGCCAGCAGCCAAGAAGGCGACAGGGCGGGTAACTATGGCTACACCTTC. This encodes CASSQEGDRAGNYGYTF.

This clonotype was seen ten or more times. This chain connects TRBV20-1 to TRBJ1-5; D perhaps matches TRBD1 (5 bases). Germline V gene data show CDR1 as DFQATT and CDR2 as SNEGSKA (reference sequence). Trimming stripped 3 bases from V and 7 bases from J, with 13 bases between. CDR3 size: 13 residues. The CDR3 sequence is CSASRQGRQPQHF. CDR3 bases: TGCAGTGCTAGTCGGCAGGGTCGACAGCCCCAGCATTTT.

This clonotype was seen ten or more times. The gene calls are TRBV2 and TRBJ2-7, with 9 bases lining up with TRBD1. The V gene end was trimmed by 2 bases and the J gene end by 2 bases; junction bases not matched to a gene: 10. Per germline, CDR1 SNHLY and CDR2 FYNNEI. The CDR3 consists of 17 residues. The CDR3 DNA reads as TGTGCCAGCAGTGAACTACTGTTTAGACAGGGGGCCTACGAGCAGTACTTC. This sequence encodes CASSELLFRQGAYEQYF.

This clonotype has just a few counts. The chain couples TRBV4-1 to TRBJ2-1; D might be TRBD2 (6 bases). The CDR3 has 13 amino acids. V was cut by 2 bases and J by 10 bases, with 12 bases left in between. The V gene's germline CDR1 is MGHRA and CDR2 YSYEKL. CDR3 sequence: CASSQPAGREQFF. CDR3 coding DNA: TGCGCCAGCAGCCAACCTGCGGGGAGAGAGCAGTTCTTC.

CDR3: CAITPPRVGSSYNEQFF. CDR3 bases: TGTGCCATCACCCCCCCGAGGGTCGGGAGCTCCTACAATGAGCAGTTCTTC. The chain carries TRBV10-3 and TRBJ2-1, with a possible D match to TRBD2 (6 bases). Trimming removed 7 bases from V and 0 bases from J, with 19 bases in between. The germline gives CDR1 ENHRY, CDR2 SYGVKD. The CDR3 sequence is 17 residues long.

Many counts were recorded for this clonotype. The chain joins TRBV7-9 to TRBJ2-3, with 9 nucleotides matching TRBD1. V was pared by 5 bases and J by 2 bases, with 5 bases of the junction left unmatched. Germline CDR1 SEHNR, CDR2 FQNEAQ (reference sequence). This CDR3 contains 15 residues. The CDR3 DNA reads as TGTGCCAGCAGCCCCGGGACAGGGACCACAGATACGCAGTATTTT. As protein: CASSPGTGTTDTQYF.

This clonotype was found many times. J is TRBJ2-5 and V is TRBV28, with TRBD2 matching 10 bases. This CDR3 spans 16 amino acids. Germline CDR1 reads MDHEN; CDR2 reads SYDVKM. The trim removed 4 bases at V and 2 bases at J, leaving 7 bases unmatched. The CDR3 here is CASSSIAGGSQETQYF. Here the CDR3 DNA reads TGTGCCAGCAGTTCGATAGCGGGAGGCTCGCAAGAGACCCAGTACTTC.

This clonotype was detected many times. J is TRBJ1-1 and V is TRBV27; no definite D call. V was shortened by 6 bases and J by 1 base, with 6 bases between the two germline ends. This CDR3 has 12 residues. The germline V gene encodes CDR1 MNHEY and CDR2 SMNVEV (reference sequence). The chain's CDR3 is CASRSANTEAFF. The DNA for the CDR3 is TGTGCCAGCAGGTCGGCGAACACTGAAGCTTTCTTT.

This clonotype was seen at least ten times. The genes are TRBV2 and TRBJ2-1, with a possible D match to TRBD2 (5 bases). The CDR3 spans 16 residues. V was clipped by 7 bases and J by 10 bases, with 26 bases between them. CDR1 is SNHLY and CDR2 is FYNNEI in the germline V gene. The CDR3 region is CASTRRLSSLSREQFF. In DNA, the CDR3 is TGTGCCAGCACCAGACGGTTGTCTAGCCTCTCCAGGGAGCAGTTCTTC.

In the case of this clonotype: This may come from a read error, since a much larger clone is one base off. This rearrangement joins TRBV20-1 to TRBJ2-7; D gene uncertain. The ends were cut back, 6 bases at V and 9 bases at J, with 15 bases in the middle. This CDR3 contains 11 residues. Germline V lookup: CDR1 DFQATT, CDR2 SNEGSKA (reference sequence). The CDR3 loop reads CSADGQERQYF. CDR3 DNA: TGCAGTGCCGACGGGCAGGAACGGCAGTACTTC.